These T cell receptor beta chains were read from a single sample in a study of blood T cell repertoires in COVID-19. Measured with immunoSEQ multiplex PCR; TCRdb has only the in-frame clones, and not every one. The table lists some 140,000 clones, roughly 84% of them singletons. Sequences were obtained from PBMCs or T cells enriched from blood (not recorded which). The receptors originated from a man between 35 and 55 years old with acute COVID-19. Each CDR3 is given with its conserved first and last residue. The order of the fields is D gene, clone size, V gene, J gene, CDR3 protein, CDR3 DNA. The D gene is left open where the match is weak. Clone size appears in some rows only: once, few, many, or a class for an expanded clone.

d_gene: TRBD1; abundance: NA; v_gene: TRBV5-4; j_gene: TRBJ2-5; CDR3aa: CASSFKGAGGETQYF; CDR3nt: TGTGCCAGCAGCTTTAAGGGGGCGGGTGGAGAGACCCAGTACTTC
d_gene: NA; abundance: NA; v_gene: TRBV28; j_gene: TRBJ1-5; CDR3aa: CASSLFGRASNQPQHF; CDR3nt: TGTGCCAGCAGTTTATTCGGCAGGGCGAGCAATCAGCCCCAGCATTTT
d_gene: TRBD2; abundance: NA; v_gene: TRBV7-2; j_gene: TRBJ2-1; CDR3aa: CASSFSGSSYNEQFF; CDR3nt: TGTGCCAGCAGCTTTAGCGGGAGCTCCTACAATGAGCAGTTCTTC
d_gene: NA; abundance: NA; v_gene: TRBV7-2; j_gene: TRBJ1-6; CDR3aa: CASSLAAGYSRNSPLHF; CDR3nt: TGTGCCAGCAGCTTAGCGGCCGGTTACAGCCGTAATTCACCCCTCCACTTT
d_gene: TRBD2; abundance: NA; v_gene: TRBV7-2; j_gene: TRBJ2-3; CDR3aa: CASSFGVAGPTDTQYF; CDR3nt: TGTGCCAGCAGCTTCGGGGTAGCGGGACCCACAGATACGCAGTATTTT
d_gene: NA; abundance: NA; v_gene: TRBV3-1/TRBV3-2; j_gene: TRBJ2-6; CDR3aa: CASTGSGANVLTF; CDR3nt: TGTGCCAGCACCGGCTCTGGGGCCAACGTCCTGACTTTC
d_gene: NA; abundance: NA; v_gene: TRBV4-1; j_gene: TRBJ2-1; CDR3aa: CASSPSGFDEQFF; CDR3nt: TGCGCCAGCAGCCCAAGCGGCTTCGATGAGCAGTTCTTC
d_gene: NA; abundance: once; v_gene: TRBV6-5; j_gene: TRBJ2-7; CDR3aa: CASSPVQGPPYEQYF; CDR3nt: TGTGCCAGCAGTCCGGTTCAGGGGCCGCCCTACGAGCAGTACTTC
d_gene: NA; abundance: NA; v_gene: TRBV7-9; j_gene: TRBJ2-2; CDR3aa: CASSLVTNTGELFF; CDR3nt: TGTGCCAGCAGCTTAGTCACTAACACCGGGGAGCTGTTTTTT
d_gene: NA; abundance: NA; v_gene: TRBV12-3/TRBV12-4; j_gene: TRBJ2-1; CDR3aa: CASSLPVNNEQFF; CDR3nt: TGTGCCAGCAGTCTCCCCGTAAACAATGAGCAGTTCTTC
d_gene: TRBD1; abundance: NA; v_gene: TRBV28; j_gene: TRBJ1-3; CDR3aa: CASSTQGFGNTIYF; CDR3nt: TGTGCCAGCAGTACACAGGGGTTTGGAAACACCATATATTTT
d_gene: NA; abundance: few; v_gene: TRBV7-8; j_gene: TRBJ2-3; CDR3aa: CASSLARLSTDTQYF; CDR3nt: TGTGCCAGCAGCTTAGCTCGTCTTAGCACAGATACGCAGTATTTT
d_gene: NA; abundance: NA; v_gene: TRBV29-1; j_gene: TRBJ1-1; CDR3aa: CSVAVQGVTEAFF; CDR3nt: TGCAGCGTTGCTGTTCAGGGCGTCACTGAAGCTTTCTTT
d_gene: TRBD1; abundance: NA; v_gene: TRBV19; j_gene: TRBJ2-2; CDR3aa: CASSMGQASTNTGELFF; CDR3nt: TGTGCCAGTAGTATGGGACAGGCCTCCACGAACACCGGGGAGCTGTTTTTT
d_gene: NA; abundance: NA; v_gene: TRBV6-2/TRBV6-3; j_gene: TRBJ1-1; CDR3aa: CASSYLVNTEAFF; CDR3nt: TGTGCCAGCAGTTACCTAGTGAACACTGAAGCTTTCTTT
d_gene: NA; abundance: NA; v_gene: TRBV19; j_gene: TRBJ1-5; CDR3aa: CASSTLQGNQPQHF; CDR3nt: TGTGCCAGTAGTACGCTACAGGGAAATCAGCCCCAGCATTTT
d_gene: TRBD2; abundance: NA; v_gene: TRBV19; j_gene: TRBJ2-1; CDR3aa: CASSIGPAGANEQFF; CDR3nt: TGTGCCAGTAGTATAGGCCCAGCGGGGGCTAATGAACAGTTCTTC
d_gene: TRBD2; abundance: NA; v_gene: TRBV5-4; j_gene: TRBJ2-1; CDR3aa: CASSLVLAGGDEQFF; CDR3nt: TGTGCCAGCAGCTTGGTGTTGGCGGGAGGGGATGAGCAGTTCTTC
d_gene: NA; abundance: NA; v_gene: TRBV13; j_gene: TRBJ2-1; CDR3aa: CASHIQNGNEQFF; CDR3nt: TGTGCCAGCCACATCCAAAATGGCAATGAGCAGTTCTTC
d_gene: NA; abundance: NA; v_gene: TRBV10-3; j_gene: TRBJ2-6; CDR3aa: CATLPRLGEFAPGANVLTF; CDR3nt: TGTGCCACCCTTCCGCGACTAGGAGAGTTCGCCCCTGGGGCCAACGTCCTGACTTTC
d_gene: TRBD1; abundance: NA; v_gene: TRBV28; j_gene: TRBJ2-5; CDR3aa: CASSYFFGWGTAKEETQYF; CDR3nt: TGTGCCAGCAGTTACTTTTTTGGGTGGGGGACAGCTAAAGAAGAGACCCAGTACTTC
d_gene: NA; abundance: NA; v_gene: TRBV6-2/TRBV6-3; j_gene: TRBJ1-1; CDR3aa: CASSYWGAGNTEAFF; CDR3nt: TGTGCCAGCAGTTACTGGGGCGCTGGGAACACTGAAGCTTTCTTT
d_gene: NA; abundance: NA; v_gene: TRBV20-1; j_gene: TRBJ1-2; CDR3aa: CSASAAGNYGYTF; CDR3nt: TGCAGTGCTAGTGCCGCAGGGAACTATGGCTACACCTTC
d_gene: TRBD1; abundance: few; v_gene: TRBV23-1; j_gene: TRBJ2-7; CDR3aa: CASSKDRGTYEQYF; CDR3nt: TGCGCCAGCAGTAAAGACAGGGGGACCTACGAGCAGTACTTC
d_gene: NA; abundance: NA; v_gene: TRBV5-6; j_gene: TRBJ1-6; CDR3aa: CASSLARGKPLHF; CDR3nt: TGTGCCAGCAGCTTGGCCAGGGGAAAACCCCTCCACTTT
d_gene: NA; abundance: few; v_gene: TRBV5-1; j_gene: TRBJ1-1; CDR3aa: CASSLRVDTEAFF; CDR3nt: TGCGCCAGCAGCTTGCGGGTCGACACTGAAGCTTTCTTT
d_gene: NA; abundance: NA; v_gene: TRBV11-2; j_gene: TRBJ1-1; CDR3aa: CASSPGGTEAFF; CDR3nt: TGTGCCAGCAGCCCGGGGGGGACTGAAGCTTTCTTT
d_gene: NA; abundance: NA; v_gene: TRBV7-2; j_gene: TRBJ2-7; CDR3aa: CASEPGGASYEQYF; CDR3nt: TGTGCCAGCGAACCGGGGGGCGCGTCGTACGAGCAGTACTTC
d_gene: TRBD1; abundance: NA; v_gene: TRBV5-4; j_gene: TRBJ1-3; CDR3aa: CASSWDRAGNTIYF; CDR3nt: TGTGCCAGCAGCTGGGACAGGGCTGGAAACACCATATATTTT
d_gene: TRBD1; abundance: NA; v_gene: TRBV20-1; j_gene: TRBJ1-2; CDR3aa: CSASIGDRGLRGYGYTF; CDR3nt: TGCAGTGCTAGTATTGGGGACAGGGGCCTCAGGGGCTATGGCTACACCTTC
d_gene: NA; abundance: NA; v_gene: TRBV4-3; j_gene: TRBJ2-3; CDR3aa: CASSQVVGGGAQYF; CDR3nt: TGCGCCAGCAGCCAAGTTGTGGGAGGGGGGGCGCAGTATTTT
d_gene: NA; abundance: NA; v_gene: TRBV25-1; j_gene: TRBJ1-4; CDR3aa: CASSGRGKLFF; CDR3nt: TGTGCCAGCAGTGGTAGGGGAAAACTGTTTTTT
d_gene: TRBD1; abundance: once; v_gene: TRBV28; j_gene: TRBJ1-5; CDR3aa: CASSLGTVNFPQHF; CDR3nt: TGTGCCAGCAGTCTCGGGACAGTCAATTTTCCCCAGCATTTT
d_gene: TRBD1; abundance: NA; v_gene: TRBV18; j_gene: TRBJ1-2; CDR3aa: CASSGTGDYGYTF; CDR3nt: TGTGCCAGCTCAGGGACAGGAGACTATGGCTACACCTTC
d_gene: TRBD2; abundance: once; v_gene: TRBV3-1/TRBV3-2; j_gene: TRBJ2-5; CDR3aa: CASSQAPGTSGLTQYF; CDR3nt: TGTGCCAGCAGCCAAGCCCCCGGGACTAGCGGTTTGACCCAGTACTTC
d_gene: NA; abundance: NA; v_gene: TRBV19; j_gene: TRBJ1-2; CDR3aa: CATSNRGNGLANYGYTF; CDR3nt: TGTGCCACATCCAACCGGGGTAATGGCCTCGCTAACTATGGCTACACCTTC
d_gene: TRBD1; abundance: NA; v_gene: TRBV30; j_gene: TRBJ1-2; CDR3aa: CAWGDRAMGYTF; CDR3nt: TGTGCCTGGGGGGACAGGGCGATGGGCTACACCTTC
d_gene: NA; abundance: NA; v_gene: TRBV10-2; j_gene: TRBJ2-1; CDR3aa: CASRAYNEQFF; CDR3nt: TGCGCCAGCAGAGCATACAATGAGCAGTTCTTC
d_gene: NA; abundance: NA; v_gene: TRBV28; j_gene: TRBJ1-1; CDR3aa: CASRSPGIEEAFF; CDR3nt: TGTGCCAGCAGATCCCCAGGGATTGAGGAAGCTTTCTTT
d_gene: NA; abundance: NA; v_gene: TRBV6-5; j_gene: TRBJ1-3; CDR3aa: CASSSEDSGNTIYF; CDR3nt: TGTGCCAGCAGTTCAGAGGACTCTGGAAACACCATATATTTT